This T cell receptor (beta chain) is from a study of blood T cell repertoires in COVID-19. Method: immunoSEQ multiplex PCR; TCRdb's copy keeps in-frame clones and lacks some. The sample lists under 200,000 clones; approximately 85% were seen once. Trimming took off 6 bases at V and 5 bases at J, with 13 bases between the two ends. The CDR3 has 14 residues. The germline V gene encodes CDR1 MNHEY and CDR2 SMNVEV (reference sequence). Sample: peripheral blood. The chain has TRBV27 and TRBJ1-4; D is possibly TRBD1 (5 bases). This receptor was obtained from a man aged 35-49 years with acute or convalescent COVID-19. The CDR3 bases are TGTGCCAGCAGCTCCACAGGATACAATGAAAAACTGTTTTTT. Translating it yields CASSSTGYNEKLFF.